The clone carrying this T cell receptor beta chain was seen ten or more times. Its antigen is not known. This CDR3 contains 16 residues. V was trimmed by 3 bases and J by 7 bases, leaving 21 bases between them. From germline, CDR1 is SGHTA and CDR2 FQGNSA. Using its own MiXCR run on the reads, TCRdb lists one record per CDR3 protein. This sample has under 200,000 distinct CDR3 sequences; roughly 9.8% occur once, and the top ten carry about 4.2%. This entry comes from a study of T cell repertoires in cytomegalovirus infection. General study points: The ex vivo response was dominated by HLA-C-restricted CMV-specific TCR beta clonotypes.

This sequence originates from a human donor in good health (CMV status not recorded). Some clones in this sample may be carry-over from other donors' samples. The chain couples TRBV7-2 to TRBJ1-2; tentatively, D is TRBD1 (6 bases). The source material was PBMCs. The DNA for the CDR3 is TGTGCCAGCAGCTTGAACCAGGGGAGTAGCACTAGTGGCTACACCTTC. It specifies CASSLNQGSSTSGYTF.